These 21 T cell receptor beta chains share one sample of origin, sequenced in a study of patients and donors after allogeneic stem cell transplantation. One entry per CDR3 protein results from TCRdb running MiXCR on the RT-PCR reads. The data show about a million distinct CDR3 sequences, under 20% seen once. Source material: blood, either unsorted or a sorted T cell fraction (not recorded which). These receptors were collected from a human donor who was either an allogeneic HSCT recipient or a stem cell or donor lymphocyte infusion donor (not recorded which). It is not recorded whose cells these are; they may come from a transplant donor.

This clonotype has more than one count but fewer than ten. The chain joins TRBV5-1 to TRBJ1-5; perhaps TRBD1 as D (5 bases). V was cut by 4 bases and J by 5 bases, with 13 bases left in between. Germline lookup yields CDR1 SGHRS and CDR2 YFSETQ. CDR3 size: 14 residues. CDR3 protein: CASSPGPGDQPQHF. CDR3 nucleotides: TGCGCCAGCAGCCCGGGACCTGGCGATCAGCCCCAGCATTTT.

The CDR3 DNA reads as TGTGCTAGCCGAATAGGACTAGCGGAAGAGACCCAGTACTTC. It specifies CASRIGLAEETQYF. V gene TRBV12-5 combines with J gene TRBJ2-5; 10 nucleotides line up with TRBD2. The CDR3 is made up of 14 amino acids. Germline CDR1 reads LGHNT; CDR2 reads FRNRAP. The trim removed 9 bases at V and 3 bases at J, leaving 7 bases unmatched.

This clonotype was picked up a small number of times. The J gene is TRBJ2-3, the V gene TRBV20-1; D is possibly TRBD1 (7 bases). The CDR3 totals 14 residues. The germline V gene has CDR1 DFQATT and CDR2 SNEGSKA (reference sequence). CDR3 in DNA: TGCAGACCCGCGGGAACAGGGGGCACAGATACGCAGTATTTT. Translating it yields CRPAGTGGTDTQYF.

The V and J genes are TRBV10-2 and TRBJ2-7; 10 bases align to TRBD2. The CDR3 has 15 residues. J lost 2 bases, V lost 7 bases, and 8 bases had no gene match. Germline CDR1 reads WSHSY; CDR2 reads SAAADI. The CDR3 loop is CASTQTAGGPYEQYF. DNA of the CDR3: TGCGCCAGCACACAAACAGCGGGAGGGCCCTACGAGCAGTACTTC.

This clonotype turned up a few times. The chain links TRBV2 to TRBJ2-2; TRBD2 aligns across 13 bases. J lost 9 bases, V lost 5 bases, and 6 bases had no gene match. Germline CDR1 and CDR2: SNHLY and FYNNEI. The CDR3 spans 15 residues. The chain's CDR3 is CASSPGLAGVRELFF. Written as DNA, the CDR3 is TGTGCCAGCAGTCCTGGACTAGCGGGAGTTCGGGAGCTGTTTTTT.

This clonotype appeared many times. The chain employs TRBV5-1 and TRBJ2-1, with TRBD2 matching over 10 bases. Germline V gene lookup returns CDR1 SGHRS and CDR2 YFSETQ. Unmatched junction bases numbered 5, after V lost 3 bases and J lost 5 bases. The CDR3 spans 15 residues. CDR3 sequence: CASSSGLAVNNEQFF. Here the CDR3 DNA reads TGCGCCAGCAGCTCTGGACTAGCGGTCAACAATGAGCAGTTCTTC.

This clonotype was observed a few times. This chain joins TRBV6-5 and TRBJ1-2, with a tentative D call TRBD1 (5 bases). The V gene's germline CDR1 is MNHEY and CDR2 SVGAGI. Between the trimmed V and J ends, which lost 2 bases and 2 bases, there was a span of 12 bases. The CDR3 covers 15 residues. The CDR3 nucleotides read TGTGCCAGCAGTTACGCGGGCAGGGCGAACTATGGCTACACCTTC. Protein sequence: CASSYAGRANYGYTF.

This clonotype was recorded a few times. This chain connects TRBV20-1 to TRBJ2-5; TRBD2 is a possible D gene (6 bases). The V gene's germline CDR1 is DFQATT and CDR2 SNEGSKA (reference sequence). The CDR3 loop spans 14 amino acids. Between the trimmed V and J ends, which lost 1 base and 5 bases, there was a span of 14 bases. The CDR3 DNA reads TGCAGTGCTAGAGGCAGCGGGTATCGTGAGACCCAGTACTTC. Translated: CSARGSGYRETQYF.

The CDR3 region has the DNA TGTGCCAGCAAGCATGGCAATCAGCCCCAGCATTTT. Translated, it gives CASKHGNQPQHF. This chain joins TRBV2 and TRBJ1-5; D gene uncertain. The germline V and J ends were trimmed by 7 bases and 2 bases, with 6 bases remaining between them. The CDR3 sequence is 12 residues long. CDR1 SNHLY and CDR2 FYNNEI come from the germline V gene.

This chain connects TRBV11-1 to TRBJ2-7; TRBD2 aligns across 7 bases. Germline V lookup: CDR1 SGHAT, CDR2 FQDESV (reference sequence). The trim removed 2 bases at V and 4 bases at J, leaving 17 bases unmatched. This CDR3 spans 18 amino acids. The CDR3 DNA reads TGTGCCAGCAGCTTATTACGGGGCCAGCGGGGTTCCACGTACGAGCAGTACTTC. Translated, it gives CASSLLRGQRGSTYEQYF.

The chain carries TRBV27 and TRBJ2-7, with D tentatively TRBD2 (6 bases). Germline CDR1 MNHEY, CDR2 SMNVEV (reference sequence). The CDR3 is 15 amino acids. Trimming took off 3 bases at V and 0 bases at J, with 12 bases between the two ends. This CDR3 is CASSFLRESSYEQYF. For the CDR3, the DNA is TGTGCCAGCAGTTTTCTTCGGGAGAGCTCCTACGAGCAGTACTTC.

This clonotype was picked up a small number of times. V gene TRBV5-1 combines with J gene TRBJ2-7, with TRBD1 as a possible D gene (5 bases). The CDR3 runs to 13 residues. V was shortened by 0 bases and J by 6 bases, with 10 bases between the two germline ends. Germline V gives CDR1 SGHRS, CDR2 YFSETQ. The CDR3: CASSLAPGLEQYF. In DNA, the CDR3 is TGCGCCAGCAGCTTGGCCCCAGGGCTCGAGCAGTACTTC.

This rearrangement joins TRBV4-1 to TRBJ2-5; maybe TRBD2 (5 bases). V lost 6 bases and J 5 bases, leaving 13 bases between the germline ends. CDR3 length: 13 residues. From germline, CDR1 is MGHRA and CDR2 YSYEKL. CDR3 protein: CASRLAISETQYF. CDR3 nucleotides: TGCGCCAGCAGGTTAGCGATTTCGGAGACCCAGTACTTC.

This clonotype came up a few times. The gene calls are TRBV20-1 and TRBJ2-7; D not resolved. This CDR3 contains 9 residues. The germline V gene encodes CDR1 DFQATT and CDR2 SNEGSKA (reference sequence). V lost 5 bases and J 6 bases, leaving 5 bases between the germline ends. The CDR3 sequence is CSAGLEQYF. CDR3 nucleotides: TGCAGTGCTGGCCTCGAGCAGTACTTC.

This clonotype was seen ten or more times. This chain joins TRBV9 and TRBJ1-2, with unresolved D. Germline V gene lookup returns CDR1 SGDLS and CDR2 YYNGEE. The CDR3 is 11 residues long. The germline V and J ends were trimmed by 5 bases and 8 bases, with 10 bases remaining between them. Written as DNA, the CDR3 is TGTGCCAGCAGAACTACAGACGGCTACACCTTC. Translated: CASRTTDGYTF. Full variable domain (missing parts from reference TRBV9 and TRBJ1-2): DSGVTQTPKHLITATGQRVTLRCSPRSGDLSVYWYQQSLDQGLQFLIQYYNGEERAKGNILERFSAQQFPDLHSELNLSSLELGDSALYFCASRTTDGYTFGSGTRLTVV.

The rearrangement links TRBV19 to TRBJ2-7; D is perhaps TRBD1 (6 bases). Looked up from germline, CDR1 is LNHDA and CDR2 is SQIVND (reference sequence). Trimming shortened V by 3 bases and J by 3 bases, and 18 bases separated the two germline ends. The length of the CDR3 is 16 residues. The CDR3 spells CASSIRLTGMGYEQYF. CDR3 nucleotide sequence: TGTGCCAGTAGTATCCGATTGACAGGCATGGGCTACGAGCAGTACTTC.

The chain has TRBV30 and TRBJ2-5; tentatively, D is TRBD2 (6 bases). Germline values: CDR1 GTSNPN, CDR2 SVGIG (reference sequence). The CDR3 sequence is 12 residues long. V was clipped by 0 bases and J by 5 bases, with 7 bases between them. CDR3 bases: TGTGCCTGGAGTGTGGCGGGGGAGACCCAGTACTTC. This translates into CAWSVAGETQYF.

The gene calls are TRBV15 and TRBJ1-2; D may be TRBD1 (5 bases). This CDR3 comprises 17 residues. The germline CDR1 and CDR2 sequences are LNHNV and YYDKDF (reference sequence). The germline V and J ends were trimmed by 0 bases and 1 base, with 15 bases remaining between them. Written as DNA, the CDR3 is TGTGCCACCAGCAGAGATCTCTTAGGGGCGCTTAACTATGGCTACACCTTC. This gives the protein CATSRDLLGALNYGYTF.

The CDR3, as DNA: TGTGCCAGCAGCCCCAGGGTCAGCCCCGATACGCAGTATTTT. This gives the protein CASSPRVSPDTQYF. This chain uses TRBV7-8 with TRBJ2-3, with a tentative D call TRBD1 (5 bases). Trimming pared 5 bases from V and 6 bases from J, leaving 15 bases between. CDR1 is SGHVS, CDR2 FQNEAQ, per germline. The CDR3 covers 14 residues.

This clonotype was counted a few times. This chain connects TRBV5-5 to TRBJ2-5, with 8 nucleotides matching TRBD1. CDR3 size: 15 residues. V dropped 3 bases and J dropped 5; count of bases not matched to a gene: 9. CDR1 is SGHKS, CDR2 YYEKEE, per germline (reference sequence). CDR3 loop: CASSSRTGKGETQYF. CDR3 in DNA: TGTGCCAGCAGCTCCCGGACAGGGAAGGGGGAGACCCAGTACTTC.

This clonotype was detected once. J is TRBJ2-3 and V is TRBV20-1, with D perhaps being TRBD1 or TRBD2 (5 bases each). Deletions cut 0 bases from V and 5 bases from J, with 6 bases between. The CDR3 length is 12 residues. From germline, CDR1 is DFQATT and CDR2 SNEGSKA (reference sequence). This CDR3 reads CSARDGGDTQYF. The CDR3 DNA is TGCAGTGCTAGAGATGGGGGAGATACGCAGTATTTT.